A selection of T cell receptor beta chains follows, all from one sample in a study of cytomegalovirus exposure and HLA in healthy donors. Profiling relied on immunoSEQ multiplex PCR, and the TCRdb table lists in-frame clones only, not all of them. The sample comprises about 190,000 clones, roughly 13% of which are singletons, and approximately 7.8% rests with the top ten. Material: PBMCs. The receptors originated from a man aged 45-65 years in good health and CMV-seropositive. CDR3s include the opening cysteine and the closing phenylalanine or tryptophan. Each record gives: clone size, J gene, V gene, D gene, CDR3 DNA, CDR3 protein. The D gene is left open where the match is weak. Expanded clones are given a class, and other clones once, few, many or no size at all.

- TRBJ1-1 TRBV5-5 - TGTGCCAGCAGCTTCCAGGGTGTGAACACTGAAGCTTTCTTT CASSFQGVNTEAFF
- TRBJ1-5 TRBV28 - TGTGCCAGCAGTCCAGGGATACACAATCAGCCCCAGCATTTT CASSPGIHNQPQHF
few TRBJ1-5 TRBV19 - TGTGCCAGTAGGAGCAGCAATCAGCCCCAGCATTTT CASRSSNQPQHF
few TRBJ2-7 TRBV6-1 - TGTGCCAGCAGTGTTTTGGACATAACCTACGAGCAGTACTTC CASSVLDITYEQYF
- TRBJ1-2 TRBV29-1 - TGCAGCGTCTTGACAGACGCTGGCTACACCTTC CSVLTDAGYTF
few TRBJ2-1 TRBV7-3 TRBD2 TGTGCCAGCAGCTTGGCGGGGGGGCCGTCGCATGAGCAGTTCTTC CASSLAGGPSHEQFF
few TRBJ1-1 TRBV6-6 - TGTGCCAGCAGTTACAGAACAGGAGGGACTGAAGCTTTCTTT CASSYRTGGTEAFF
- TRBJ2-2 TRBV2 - TGTGCCAGCAGTTCGGTCTCGATGGCCGGGGAGCTGTTTTTT CASSSVSMAGELFF
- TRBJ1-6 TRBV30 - TGTGCCTGGAGTGAACAGTATGGTTCACCCCTCCACTTT CAWSEQYGSPLHF
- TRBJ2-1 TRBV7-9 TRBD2 TGTGCCAGCAGGAGGACTAGCGGGGTCGGTAATGAGCAGTTCTTC CASRRTSGVGNEQFF
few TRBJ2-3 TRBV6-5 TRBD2 TGTGCCAGCAGTTATGGGACTAGTTTGGGTGCAGATACGCAGTATTTT CASSYGTSLGADTQYF
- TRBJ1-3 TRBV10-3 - TGTGCCATCAGACAAGACTCTGGAAACACCATATATTTT CAIRQDSGNTIYF
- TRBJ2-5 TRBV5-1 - TGCGCCAGCAGCTTGGGGCAGATAGAGACCCAGTACTTC CASSLGQIETQYF
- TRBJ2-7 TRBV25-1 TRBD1 TGTGCCAGCAGGGCCTCCGGGACAGGCTACGAGCAGTACTTC CASRASGTGYEQYF
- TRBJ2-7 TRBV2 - TGTGCCAGCAAAGGGGATCCCTACGAGCAGTACTTC CASKGDPYEQYF
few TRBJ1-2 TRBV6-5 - TGTGCCAGCAGAGCAAACAGTTATGGCTACACCTTC CASRANSYGYTF
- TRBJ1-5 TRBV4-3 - TGCGCCAGCAGCCAAGAGGTAGCCGGTCAGCCCCAGCATTTT CASSQEVAGQPQHF
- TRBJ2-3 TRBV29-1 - TGCAGCGAGGTGGCGGCAGGGGTGACGGATACGCAGTATTTT CSEVAAGVTDTQYF
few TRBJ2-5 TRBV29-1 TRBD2 TGCAGCGTTAATAGGGGACTAGCGGGGTACTTCGAGACCCAGTACTTC CSVNRGLAGYFETQYF
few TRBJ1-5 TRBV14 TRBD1 TGTGCCAGCAGCCTCCGGGACAGGGGGCAGGTTAGCAATCAGCCCCAGCATTTT CASSLRDRGQVSNQPQHF
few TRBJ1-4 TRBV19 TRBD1 TGTGCCACCAGACAGGGGGCGCATGGTGAAAAACTGTTTTTT CATRQGAHGEKLFF
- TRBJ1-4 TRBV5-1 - TGCGCCAGCAGCTTGAATCCGCTGAGTGATGAAAAACTGTTTTTT CASSLNPLSDEKLFF
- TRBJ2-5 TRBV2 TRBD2 TGTGCCAGCACAGGACTAGCCCAAGAGACCCAGTACTTC CASTGLAQETQYF
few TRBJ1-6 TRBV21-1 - TGTGCCAGCAGCAAGGTGTCAGGGAATCCCAATTCACCCCTCCACTTT CASSKVSGNPNSPLHF
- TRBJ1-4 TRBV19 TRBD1 TGTGCCAGTAGTCGGGACAGGGGTGGGAAACTGTTTTTT CASSRDRGGKLFF
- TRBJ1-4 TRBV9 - TGTGCCAGCAGCGTAGGATCCGGGGGTGGTGCTAATGAAAAACTGTTTTTT CASSVGSGGGANEKLFF
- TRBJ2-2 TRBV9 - TGTGCCAGCAGCGTAGTTGTGGGGCGAACATCCGGGGAGCTGTTTTTT CASSVVVGRTSGELFF
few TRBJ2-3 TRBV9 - TGTGCCAGCAGCCCTCGAGAGGGGGGCACAGATACGCAGTATTTT CASSPREGGTDTQYF
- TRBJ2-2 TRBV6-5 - TGTGCCAGCGCCCGCAGGGGGGAGGCCGGGGAGCTGTTTTTT CASARRGEAGELFF
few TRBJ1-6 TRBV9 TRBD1 TGTGCCAGCAGCCTCGGGACAGGGAATTCACCCCTCCACTTT CASSLGTGNSPLHF
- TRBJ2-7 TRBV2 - TGTGCCAGCAGTGTCAACGAGCAGTACTTC CASSVNEQYF
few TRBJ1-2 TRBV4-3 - TGCGCCAGCAGCCAAGATCTACAGGGAAACTATGGCTACACCTTC CASSQDLQGNYGYTF
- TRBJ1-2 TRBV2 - TGTGCCAGCAGTGAAGCGCGACTGCGGGACTATGGCTACACCTTC CASSEARLRDYGYTF
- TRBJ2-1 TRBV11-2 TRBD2 TGTGCCAGCAGCTTAAAGCGGGGGGCCATCAATGAGCAGTTCTTC CASSLKRGAINEQFF
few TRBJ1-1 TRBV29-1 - TGCAGCGTTGAAGGGCCAGGGGTAGCTTTCTTT CSVEGPGVAFF
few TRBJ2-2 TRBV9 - TGTGCCAGCAGCGCTACCCAGGGGACCGGGGAGCTGTTTTTT CASSATQGTGELFF
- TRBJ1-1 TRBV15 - TGTGCCACCAGCAGAGATATCGCCGGAGGGGTCACTGAAGCTTTCTTT CATSRDIAGGVTEAFF
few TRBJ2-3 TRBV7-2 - TGTGCCAGCAGCTTGGGGAACAGCGGTAGCACAGATACGCAGTATTTT CASSLGNSGSTDTQYF
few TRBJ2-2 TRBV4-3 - TGCGCCAGCAGCCGAAAGGGGGGGGTAACCACCGGGGAGCTGTTTTTT CASSRKGGVTTGELFF
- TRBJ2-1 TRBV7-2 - TGTGCCAGCAGCTTAGCTGGCGGGGGACAAGAGCAGTTCTTC CASSLAGGGQEQFF
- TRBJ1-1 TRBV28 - TGTGCCAGCAGTCCCCTCAGACAGCTGAACACTGAAGCTTTCTTT CASSPLRQLNTEAFF
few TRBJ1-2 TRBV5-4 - TGTGCCAGCAGCTCCGTCGGACAGCATAACTATGGCTACACCTTC CASSSVGQHNYGYTF
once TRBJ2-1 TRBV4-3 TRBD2 TGCGCCAGCAGCCAAGATCTAAGCGGGGGGGCCTTCTACAATGAGCAGTTCTTC CASSQDLSGGAFYNEQFF
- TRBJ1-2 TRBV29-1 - TGCAGCTGTGAATCAGGGGCTGGCTATGGCTACACCTTC CSCESGAGYGYTF
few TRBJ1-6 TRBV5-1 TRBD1 TGCGCCAGCAGCTTGGGCGGTAGGGGGCGAGGACCCCTCCACTTT CASSLGGRGRGPLHF
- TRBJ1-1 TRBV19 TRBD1 TGTGCCAGTAGTGTGGGACAGGGGAACTTCATGAACACTGAAGCTTTCTTT CASSVGQGNFMNTEAFF